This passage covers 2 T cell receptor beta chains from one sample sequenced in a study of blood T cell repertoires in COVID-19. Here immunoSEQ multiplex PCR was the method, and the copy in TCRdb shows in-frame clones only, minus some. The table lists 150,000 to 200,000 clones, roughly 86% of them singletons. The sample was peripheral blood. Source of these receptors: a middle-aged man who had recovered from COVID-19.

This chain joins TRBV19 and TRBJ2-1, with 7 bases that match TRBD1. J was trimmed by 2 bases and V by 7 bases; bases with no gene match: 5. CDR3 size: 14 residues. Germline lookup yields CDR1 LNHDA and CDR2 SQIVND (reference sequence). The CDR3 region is CASKKRGPYNEQFF. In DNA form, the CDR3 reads TGTGCCAGTAAGAAAAGGGGGCCCTACAATGAGCAGTTCTTC.

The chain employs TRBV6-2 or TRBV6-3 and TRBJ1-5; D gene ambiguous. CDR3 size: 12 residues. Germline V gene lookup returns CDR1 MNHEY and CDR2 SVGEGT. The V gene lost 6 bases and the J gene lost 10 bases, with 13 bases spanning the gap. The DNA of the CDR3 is TGTGCCAGCAGCTCACCCCCAGTCCCCCAGCATTTT. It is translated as CASSSPPVPQHF.